The 30 T cell receptor beta chains below were found in one sample sequenced in a study of blood T cell repertoires in COVID-19. Produced via immunoSEQ multiplex PCR; TCRdb's table is partial and in-frame only. The sample comprises about 150,000 clones, more than 75% of which are singletons, and just over 6% rests with the top ten. The source material was PBMCs or T cells enriched from blood (not recorded which). The receptor set was obtained from a woman between 45 and 60 years old who had recovered from COVID-19.

This clone was counted a few times. CDR3 in DNA: TGTGCCAGCACTTGGGACAGGGAGAAAAAACTGTTTTTT. Translated: CASTWDREKKLFF. The V gene is TRBV2, the J gene TRBJ1-4; TRBD1 aligns across 9 bases. Trimming at V came to 7 bases and at J to 9 bases, leaving 6 bases not matched to a gene. Looked up from germline, CDR1 is SNHLY and CDR2 is FYNNEI. The CDR3 has 13 amino acids.

The chain combines TRBV18 with TRBJ1-1, with TRBD1 identical over 7 bases. Unmatched junction bases numbered 5, after V lost 4 bases and J lost 0 bases. The CDR3 runs 15 residues. CDR1 is KGHSH and CDR2 is LQKENI in the germline V gene. The CDR3 sequence is CASSLPGQLNTEAFF. For the CDR3, the DNA is TGTGCCAGCTCACTACCGGGACAGCTGAACACTGAAGCTTTCTTT.

In this sample, this clone turned up a few times. This sequence joins TRBV6-1 and TRBJ1-1, with TRBD1 identical over 7 bases. The V segment lost 1 base and the J segment 0 bases; nucleotides outside the gene matches: 2. The CDR3 is 15 amino acids. Germline lookup yields CDR1 MNHNS and CDR2 SASEGT. The CDR3 here is CASSEVDRMNTEAFF. The CDR3 DNA reads TGTGCCAGCAGTGAAGTGGACAGGATGAACACTGAAGCTTTCTTT.

This clone was counted once. The rearrangement joins TRBV27 to TRBJ2-5; the match to TRBD1 covers 9 bases. The length of the CDR3 is 13 residues. Germline V CDR1 and CDR2: MNHEY, SMNVEV (reference sequence). V lost 6 bases to trimming and J lost 5 bases; unmatched junction nucleotides: 4. CDR3 sequence: CASRVQGAETQYF. The CDR3 DNA reads as TGTGCCAGCAGGGTACAGGGGGCGGAGACCCAGTACTTC.

This rearrangement joins TRBV5-6 to TRBJ1-1; possible D gene TRBD1, 5 bases. CDR3 length equals 15 residues. CDR1 and CDR2 from the germline V gene are SGHDT and YYEEEE. V was trimmed by 4 bases and J by 2 bases, leaving 15 bases between them. The CDR3 DNA follows: TGTGCCAGCAGCCCCCTTGGGGGGGATAACACTGAAGCTTTCTTT. Amino acid sequence: CASSPLGGDNTEAFF.

This clone appeared a single time. This chain links TRBV3-1 (or the pseudogene TRBV3-2) with TRBJ1-6; TRBD1 aligns across 12 bases. CDR3 length: 14 amino acids. CDR1 and CDR2 from the germline V gene are LGHDT and YNNKEL (reference sequence). With 5 bases clipped from V and 13 bases from J, the junction kept 6 bases outside the gene matches. CDR3 nucleotide sequence: TGTGCCAGCAGCAGGGACAGGGGGCGAGCGCCCCTCCACTTT. It yields the protein CASSRDRGRAPLHF.

V is TRBV10-2 and J is TRBJ1-4; D gene uncertain. The length of the CDR3 is 15 residues. Germline CDR1 WSHSY, CDR2 SAAADI. The ends were cut back, 3 bases at V and 0 bases at J, with 8 bases in the middle. The CDR3 reads CASSDPIATNEKLFF. The DNA for the CDR3 is TGCGCCAGCAGTGACCCCATTGCAACTAATGAAAAACTGTTTTTT.

This chain joins TRBV28 and TRBJ2-3; 7 bases line up with TRBD2. J gave up 4 bases and V 7 bases, and 11 bases lay outside the gene matches. The germline V gene has CDR1 MDHEN and CDR2 SYDVKM. The length of the CDR3 is 15 residues. CDR3 protein: CASTLSSGRPDTQYF. The CDR3 DNA reads TGTGCCAGCACCCTCTCTAGCGGAAGACCAGATACGCAGTATTTT.

J is TRBJ1-2 and V is TRBV24-1; 7 bases align to TRBD1. Looked up from germline, CDR1 is KGHDR and CDR2 is SFDVKD. This CDR3 is 16 amino acids long. Unmatched junction bases numbered 9, after V lost 3 bases and J lost 3 bases. CDR3 residues: CATSDQSTGVDYGYTF. CDR3 bases: TGTGCCACCAGTGATCAAAGTACAGGGGTCGACTATGGCTACACCTTC.

This clone was observed a handful of times. This chain connects TRBV29-1 to TRBJ1-5, with TRBD1 as a possible D gene (5 bases). Germline V gene sequence: CDR1 SQVTM, CDR2 ANQGSEA. This CDR3 is 13 amino acids long. The V end lost 7 bases, the J end lost 5 bases, and 15 bases lay between the germline ends. For the CDR3, the DNA is TGCAGCGCCCTGGGGGGTGTGGATCAGCCCCAGCATTTT. The encoded protein is CSALGGVDQPQHF.

The chain is built from TRBV3-1 (or the pseudogene TRBV3-2) and TRBJ2-3; 7 bases map to TRBD2. Looked up from germline, CDR1 is LGHDT and CDR2 is YNNKEL (reference sequence). The length of the CDR3 is 15 residues. Trimming cost V 6 bases and J 2 bases; bases outside gene matches: 8. The CDR3 DNA sequence: TGTGCCAGCAGTCCTCTAGCGGCCTCCACAGATACGCAGTATTTT. Encoded protein: CASSPLAASTDTQYF.

V and J are TRBV28 and TRBJ1-1, with D possibly matching TRBD1 (5 bases). The CDR3 spans 17 residues. Trimming removed 5 bases from V and 5 bases from J, with 24 bases in between. The germline CDR1 and CDR2 sequences are MDHEN and SYDVKM. The CDR3 DNA follows: TGTGCCAGCAGTCTACCCAATTCCGTCAGGGAAGTTACTGAAGCTTTCTTT. It codes for CASSLPNSVREVTEAFF.

Turning to this clone: Other DNA sequences of this sample code for an identical CDR3. The chain uses TRBV7-2 and TRBJ2-5; D unclear. Trimming cost V 5 bases and J 0 bases, with 4 bases left between them. Germline CDR1 reads SGHTA; CDR2 reads FQGNSA. The CDR3 totals 12 residues. CDR3 in amino acids: CASSPYQETQYF. The CDR3 coding sequence is TGTGCCAGCAGCCCATACCAAGAGACCCAGTACTTC. Looking up the rest from reference TRBV7-2 and TRBJ2-5 gives the full variable domain: GAGVSQSPSNKVTEKGKDVELRCDPISGHTALYWYRQSLGQGLEFLIYFQGNSAPDKSGLPSDRFSAERTGGSVSTLTIQRTQQEDSAVYLCASSPYQETQYFGPGTRLLVL.

The chain uses TRBV10-3 and TRBJ2-3, with 12 positions matching TRBD2. V lost 2 bases, J lost 2 bases, and 8 bases stayed unmatched. The CDR3 totals 18 residues. Per germline, CDR1 ENHRY and CDR2 SYGVKD. CDR3 DNA sequence: TGTGCCATCAGTGAGCCGAATCTAGCGGGGGGGCTCACAGATACGCAGTATTTT. Its translation: CAISEPNLAGGLTDTQYF.

The V call is TRBV3-1 (or the pseudogene TRBV3-2), the J call TRBJ1-6; 8 bases agree with TRBD1. Trimming took 5 bases from V and 9 from J; bases not matched to a gene: 9. This CDR3 comprises 15 residues. Germline loops: CDR1 LGHDT, CDR2 YNNKEL (reference sequence). The CDR3, as DNA: TGTGCCAGCAGCTCATCCGGGACAGGAATTTCACCCCTCCACTTT. It translates to CASSSSGTGISPLHF.

This clone was picked up one time. This chain joins TRBV15 and TRBJ2-3; the match to TRBD1 covers 10 bases. CDR1 LNHNV and CDR2 YYDKDF come from the germline V gene (reference sequence). V was pared by 4 bases and J by 5 bases, with 6 bases of the junction left unmatched. This CDR3 spans 15 amino acids. The CDR3 nucleotides read TGTGCCACCAGCACAGACAGGGGGCAGGGAGATACGCAGTATTTT. It is translated as CATSTDRGQGDTQYF.

This clone was seen just once. CDR3 protein: CASSPTVNNEQFF. In nucleotides, the CDR3 is TGTGCCAGCAGCCCCACAGTAAACAATGAGCAGTTCTTC. The chain links TRBV5-4 to TRBJ2-1; no clear D gene. Trimming took 4 bases from V and 5 from J, leaving 10 bases between them. Germline V gene lookup returns CDR1 SGHNT and CDR2 YYREEE (reference sequence). CDR3 length equals 13 residues.

The J gene is TRBJ1-5, the V gene TRBV2; TRBD1 might be the D (5 bases). The CDR3 is made up of 15 amino acids. The germline V gene has CDR1 SNHLY and CDR2 FYNNEI. V lost 7 bases to trimming and J lost 2 bases, with 15 bases between them. CDR3 protein: CASTVTGRGNQPQHF. As DNA, the CDR3 is TGTGCCAGCACCGTTACAGGTCGGGGCAATCAGCCCCAGCATTTT.

The chain is built from TRBV28 and TRBJ1-5; 8 bases match TRBD1. The length of the CDR3 is 14 residues. The trim removed 7 bases at V and 7 bases at J, leaving 9 bases unmatched. Per germline, CDR1 MDHEN and CDR2 SYDVKM. This chain's CDR3 is CASNKGQVNQPQHF. In DNA, the CDR3 is TGTGCCAGCAACAAGGGACAGGTGAACCAGCCCCAGCATTTT.

The CDR3 reads CAGQTGGTEAFF. DNA of the CDR3: TGTGCCGGACAAACAGGGGGCACTGAAGCTTTCTTT. V usage is TRBV28 and J usage is TRBJ1-1, with 8 bases aligning to TRBD1. The germline V gene encodes CDR1 MDHEN and CDR2 SYDVKM. CDR3 length: 12 residues. Trimming removed 11 bases from V and 4 bases from J; junction bases left unmatched: 6.

As DNA, the CDR3 is TGTGCCAGCAGATCGGGCAGGGGGCCAGGAAATGAGCAGTTCTTC. It translates to CASRSGRGPGNEQFF. The gene calls are TRBV2 and TRBJ2-1; 8 bases map to TRBD1. V lost 6 bases, J lost 7 bases, and 11 bases stayed unmatched. CDR1 SNHLY and CDR2 FYNNEI come from the germline V gene. The CDR3 runs to 15 residues.

This clone was seen a few times. The rearrangement joins TRBV10-2 to TRBJ2-7; 10 bases line up with TRBD1. V was clipped by 4 bases and J by 2 bases; unmatched bases: 2. CDR3 length equals 14 residues. CDR1 is WSHSY, CDR2 SAAADI, per germline. The DNA for the CDR3 is TGCGCCAGCAGTGGGACAGGGGGAACCTACGAGCAGTACGTC. Amino acids: CASSGTGGTYEQYV.

J is TRBJ1-1 and V is TRBV5-1; 9 bases fit TRBD1. This CDR3 contains 14 residues. Germline-derived CDR1 and CDR2 are SGHRS and YFSETQ. The junction had 5 bases not matched to a gene; V was cut back by 2 bases and J by 6 bases. The CDR3 sequence is CASSLQGASSEAFF. The CDR3 DNA follows: TGCGCCAGCAGCTTACAGGGGGCGAGTTCTGAAGCTTTCTTT.

The chain combines TRBV5-1 with TRBJ2-2, with D maybe TRBD1 (6 bases). This CDR3 comprises 15 residues. V lost 1 base, J lost 4 bases, and 11 bases lay in between. Germline loops: CDR1 SGHRS, CDR2 YFSETQ. CDR3 sequence (DNA): TGCGCCAGCAGCTTGTTACAGGGATCCACCGGGGAGCTGTTTTTT. Translation gives CASSLLQGSTGELFF.

A few counts support this clone. The genes are TRBV9 and TRBJ1-6; D may be TRBD1 (5 bases). CDR3 length: 14 amino acids. Germline assignment: CDR1 SGDLS and CDR2 YYNGEE. V was trimmed by 3 bases and J by 13 bases, leaving 17 bases between them. CDR3 protein: CASSGLRGSEPLHF. CDR3 sequence (DNA): TGTGCCAGCAGCGGGCTGCGGGGGTCCGAGCCCCTCCACTTT.

The rearrangement joins TRBV15 to TRBJ1-5; D is undetermined. Germline loops: CDR1 LNHNV, CDR2 YYDKDF (reference sequence). V was clipped by 3 bases and J by 5 bases, with 8 bases between them. The CDR3 spans 13 residues. The CDR3 here is CATSRPGHQPQHF. CDR3 sequence (DNA): TGTGCCACCAGCAGGCCAGGCCATCAGCCCCAGCATTTT.

The rearrangement joins TRBV6-5 to TRBJ1-1; D uncertain. Germline CDR1 and CDR2: MNHEY and SVGAGI. The V gene lost 1 base and the J gene lost 2 bases, with 8 bases spanning the gap. The CDR3 covers 14 residues. For the CDR3, the DNA is TGTGCCAGCAGTTACTTGCGGCCCAACACTGAAGCTTTCTTT. Its protein is CASSYLRPNTEAFF.

The gene calls are TRBV28 and TRBJ2-7; the D gene is possibly TRBD2 (5 bases). CDR3 length equals 13 residues. The germline V and J ends were trimmed by 2 bases and 4 bases, with 9 bases remaining between them. CDR1 and CDR2 (germline): MDHEN, SYDVKM. The CDR3 spells CASSLVRRYEQYF. CDR3 sequence (DNA): TGTGCCAGCAGTTTAGTTCGGAGGTACGAGCAGTACTTC. Drawing the rest from reference TRBV28 and TRBJ2-7, the complete variable domain is DVKVTQSSRYLVKRTGEKVFLECVQDMDHENMFWYRQDPGLGLRLIYFSYDVKMKEKGDIPEGYSVSREKKERFSLILESASTNQTSMYLCASSLVRRYEQYFGPGTRLTVT.

This clone was seen more than once but under ten times. This chain connects TRBV12-3 or TRBV12-4 to TRBJ1-1; D uncertain. The CDR3 length is 13 residues. Trimming cost V 4 bases and J 1 base, with 7 bases left between them. CDR3 region: CASSSLENTEAFF. In DNA, the CDR3 is TGTGCCAGCAGTTCACTAGAGAACACTGAAGCTTTCTTT.

This chain joins TRBV10-2 and TRBJ1-2; D is possibly TRBD1 (6 bases). The CDR3 has 14 amino acids. The germline V and J ends were trimmed by 3 bases and 8 bases, with 16 bases remaining between them. Germline V gene lookup returns CDR1 WSHSY and CDR2 SAAADI. The CDR3 reads CASSESGVSGGYTF. The DNA for the CDR3 is TGCGCCAGCAGTGAATCAGGGGTTTCAGGAGGCTACACCTTC.